The present T cell receptor (beta chain) was sequenced within a study of CD8 T cells in Susac syndrome. CDR3 length equals 12 residues. Germline CDR1 reads LGHNT; CDR2 reads FRNRAP. V lost 1 base, J lost 6 bases, and 3 bases lay in between. With random hexamers, reverse transcription was performed on roughly 0.5 to 1 ug of RNA. TCRdb analysed the immunoSEQ multiplex PCR reads with MiXCR anew, one entry per CDR3 protein. This table has roughly 200,000 distinct CDR3 sequences, roughly 95% appearing once. What was sequenced was CD4+ T cells from PBMCs. This TCR was recovered from a human donor in good health. The chain employs TRBV12-5 and TRBJ2-2, with D uncertain. CDR3 in amino acids: CASGLASGELFF. CDR3 nucleotides: TGTGCTAGTGGTTTGGCATCCGGGGAGCTGTTTTTT.